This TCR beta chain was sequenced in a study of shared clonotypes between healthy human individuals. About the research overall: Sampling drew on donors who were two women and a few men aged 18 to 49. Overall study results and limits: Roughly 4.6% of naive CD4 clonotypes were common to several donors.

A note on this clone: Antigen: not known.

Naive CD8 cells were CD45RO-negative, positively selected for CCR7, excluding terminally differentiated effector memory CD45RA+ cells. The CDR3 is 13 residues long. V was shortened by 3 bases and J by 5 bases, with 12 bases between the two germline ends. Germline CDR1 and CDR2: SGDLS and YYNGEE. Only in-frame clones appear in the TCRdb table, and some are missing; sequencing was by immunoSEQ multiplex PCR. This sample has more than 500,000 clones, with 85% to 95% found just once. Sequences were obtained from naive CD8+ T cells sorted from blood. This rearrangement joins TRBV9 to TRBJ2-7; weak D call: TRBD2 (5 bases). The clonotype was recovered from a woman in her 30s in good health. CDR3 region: CASSAYLGDEQYF. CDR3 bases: TGTGCCAGCAGCGCCTACCTGGGAGACGAGCAGTACTTC.